The clone carrying this TCR beta chain was counted once. These data come from a study of blood T cell repertoires in COVID-19. In the study overall: Spain, Italy and the United States supplied samples that represented acute and convalescent COVID-19.

Original processing methods: Amplification of reference gene primers was used by the study to estimate nucleated cell counts. Repertoires were generated with immunoSEQ multiplex PCR, while TCRdb's copy carries only in-frame clones and drops some. V and J calls and clone size are copied from that table; D and trimming were computed from the DNA. This sample has roughly 120,000 clones, with 82% found just once. Germline V lookup: CDR1 SGDLS, CDR2 YYNGEE. The CDR3 is 14 amino acids. Between the trimmed V and J ends, which lost 4 bases and 2 bases, there was a span of 13 bases. The specimen was peripheral blood. This chain links TRBV9 with TRBJ2-7, with D hard to call. The sequence came from a man aged 70-80 years with acute or convalescent COVID-19. CDR3 bases: TGTGCCAGCAGCCCGACAATCTCTACCTACGAGCAGTACTTC. As protein: CASSPTISTYEQYF. The variable domain in full, completed from reference TRBV9 and TRBJ2-7, reads DSGVTQTPKHLITATGQRVTLRCSPRSGDLSVYWYQQSLDQGLQFLIQYYNGEERAKGNILERFSAQQFPDLHSELNLSSLELGDSALYFCASSPTISTYEQYFGPGTRLTVT.